There are a few counts of the clone carrying this TCR beta chain. No antigen is known for it. The junction differs from germline at one of its ends, possibly a read error. This entry comes from a study of identical twins. Regarding the study as a whole: Within twin pairs, the out-of-frame alpha sequences they shared showed excess low generation probability. Surplus twin overlap in beta out-of-frame sequences was less pronounced. Whereas memory repertoires showed no such difference, abundant cord blood beta clonotypes carried fewer insertions.

MiXCR was run by TCRdb on the 5' RACE reads, yielding one entry per CDR3 protein. Of 200,000 or so distinct CDR3 sequences in the sample, 7.5% were seen once. These sequences were also reported in another study, on yellow fever vaccine responses in identical twins.

Input material: memory (CD45RO+) T cells sorted from blood. This clonotype originated in a woman younger than 35 in good health.

The CDR3 loop reads CASSYDSWDSYEQYF. The CDR3 coding sequence is TGTGCTAGCAGCTATGATTCATGGGACAGCTACGAGCAGTACTTC. The chain links TRBV7-7 to TRBJ2-7; TRBD1 agrees at 7 bases. The CDR3 is made up of 15 amino acids. The germline V gene encodes CDR1 SSHAT and CDR2 FNYEAQ (reference sequence).